This T cell receptor (beta chain) was sequenced during a study of T-cell reconstitution after alpha-beta-depleted transplantation in children. Unique molecular identifiers featured in how the TCRbeta library was prepared. TCRdb redid the calling of the PCR reads with MiXCR, one entry per CDR3 protein. In the table there are around 580,000 distinct CDR3 sequences, roughly 27% of which are singletons. There are 16 residues in the CDR3. V trimming: 7 bases; J trimming: 5 bases; junction bases outside the gene matches: 13. CDR1 and CDR2 from the germline V gene are MDHEN and SYDVKM. This clonotype came up a few times. Its antigen is undetermined. Study-level points and caveats: Surviving recipient T cells and thymic progenitors produced the high day-60 TCRbeta diversity seen in some patients. The main origin of T-cell counts and diversity one year after transplant was newly produced T cells. In patients about two months after transplant, alpha-beta T cells reportedly arose from several hundred expanded graft clones.

The sample consisted of PBMCs, taken before TCRalphabeta/CD19-depleted stem cell transplant. This chain connects TRBV28 to TRBJ1-4, with TRBD1 matching 7 bases. The clonotype comes from a boy younger than two with Wiskott-Aldrich syndrome, due to receive a stem cell transplant. The CDR3 is CASTPTGSLDNEKLFF. The CDR3 nucleotides are TGTGCCAGCACTCCGACAGGGAGTCTCGACAATGAAAAACTGTTTTTT.